This is a list of T cell receptor beta chains from one sample in a study of PD-1 blockade in classical Hodgkin lymphoma. Clones were read by immunoSEQ multiplex PCR, and TCRdb kept only the in-frame ones, dropping some. This table has over 30,000 clones, approximately 90% appearing once. Sample: CD4+ T cells from blood, taken at baseline. These receptors were obtained from a human donor with classical Hodgkin lymphoma. Both conserved end residues are part of each CDR3. The D gene is left open where the match is weak. Where a row states a size, it is once, few, many or the class of an expanded clone; other rows omit it.

cdr3_aa: CASSNDHDSGANVLTF
cdr3_nt: TGTGCCAGTAGCAATGACCACGACTCTGGGGCCAACGTCCTGACTTTC
v_call: TRBV19
j_call: TRBJ2-6
clone_size: once
d_call: -

cdr3_aa: CASSPERQGSNEQYF
cdr3_nt: TGTGCCAGCTCACCTGAAAGACAGGGCAGCAACGAGCAGTACTTC
v_call: TRBV18
j_call: TRBJ2-7
clone_size: -
d_call: TRBD1

cdr3_aa: CASSVGQVDTEAFF
cdr3_nt: TGTGCCAGCAGCGTAGGGCAGGTAGACACTGAAGCTTTCTTT
v_call: TRBV9
j_call: TRBJ1-1
clone_size: -
d_call: -

cdr3_aa: CASSQLAGGFNEQFF
cdr3_nt: TGTGCCAGCAGCCAACTAGCGGGAGGGTTCAATGAGCAGTTCTTC
v_call: TRBV7-2
j_call: TRBJ2-1
clone_size: -
d_call: TRBD2

cdr3_aa: CASSESTPRGNTIYF
cdr3_nt: TGTGCCAGCAGTGAAAGTACCCCGAGGGGAAACACCATATATTTT
v_call: TRBV25-1
j_call: TRBJ1-3
clone_size: -
d_call: -

cdr3_aa: CASSVLAGETQYF
cdr3_nt: TGTGCCAGCAGCGTCCTAGCGGGGGAGACCCAGTACTTC
v_call: TRBV9
j_call: TRBJ2-5
clone_size: -
d_call: TRBD2

cdr3_aa: CASSLRTSWYDETQYF
cdr3_nt: TGTGCCAGCAGCTTAAGGACTAGCTGGTATGATGAGACCCAGTACTTC
v_call: TRBV11-1
j_call: TRBJ2-5
clone_size: -
d_call: TRBD2

cdr3_aa: CASSESGVYEQYF
cdr3_nt: TGCGCCAGCAGTGAGTCGGGGGTCTACGAGCAGTACTTC
v_call: TRBV10-1
j_call: TRBJ2-7
clone_size: -
d_call: -

cdr3_aa: CASSYSFRGNYYGYTF
cdr3_nt: TGTGCCAGCAGTTACTCGTTCAGGGGAAACTACTATGGCTACACCTTC
v_call: TRBV6-5
j_call: TRBJ1-2
clone_size: -
d_call: -

cdr3_aa: CASTPRGGPYEQYF
cdr3_nt: TGTGCCAGCACCCCACGAGGAGGGCCCTACGAGCAGTACTTC
v_call: TRBV7-8
j_call: TRBJ2-7
clone_size: -
d_call: -

cdr3_aa: CASSLNSGRQETQYF
cdr3_nt: TGTGCCAGCAGCTTAAATAGCGGGAGGCAGGAGACCCAGTACTTC
v_call: TRBV7-9
j_call: TRBJ2-5
clone_size: -
d_call: TRBD2

cdr3_aa: CASSLRPLSGELFF
cdr3_nt: TGTGCCAGCAGCCTTCGACCCCTTTCCGGGGAGCTGTTTTTT
v_call: TRBV5-6
j_call: TRBJ2-2
clone_size: -
d_call: -

cdr3_aa: CASTNEGQVSYEQYF
cdr3_nt: TGCGCCAGCACTAATGAGGGACAGGTCTCCTACGAGCAGTACTTC
v_call: TRBV5-1
j_call: TRBJ2-7
clone_size: -
d_call: TRBD1

cdr3_aa: CASSQGTSGLPQETQYF
cdr3_nt: TGCGCCAGCAGCCAAGGGACCAGCGGGCTACCCCAAGAGACCCAGTACTTC
v_call: TRBV4-1
j_call: TRBJ2-5
clone_size: -
d_call: -

cdr3_aa: CASSLQGGISDTQYF
cdr3_nt: TGTGCCAGCAGCTTGCAAGGCGGGATCTCAGATACGCAGTATTTT
v_call: TRBV5-4
j_call: TRBJ2-3
clone_size: -
d_call: -

cdr3_aa: CASRASTGHSEKLFF
cdr3_nt: TGTGCCAGCAGGGCCTCGACAGGTCACAGTGAAAAACTGTTTTTT
v_call: TRBV28
j_call: TRBJ1-4
clone_size: -
d_call: -

cdr3_aa: CASSLVGGRGSGRLDEQYF
cdr3_nt: TGTGCCAGCAGCCTTGTGGGGGGGCGAGGTAGCGGGAGATTAGACGAGCAGTACTTC
v_call: TRBV28
j_call: TRBJ2-7
clone_size: -
d_call: TRBD2

cdr3_aa: CASEMFSGANVLTF
cdr3_nt: TGTGCCAGCGAGATGTTCTCTGGGGCCAACGTCCTGACTTTC
v_call: TRBV2
j_call: TRBJ2-6
clone_size: -
d_call: -

cdr3_aa: CASSEPYLDRSGYTF
cdr3_nt: TGTGCCAGCAGTGAACCTTATCTGGACCGAAGTGGCTACACCTTC
v_call: TRBV25-1
j_call: TRBJ1-2
clone_size: -
d_call: -

cdr3_aa: CASSPRGQGNNYGYTF
cdr3_nt: TGTGCCAGCTCACCACGGGGACAGGGTAATAACTATGGCTACACCTTC
v_call: TRBV18
j_call: TRBJ1-2
clone_size: -
d_call: TRBD1

cdr3_aa: CASSESGRAYEQYF
cdr3_nt: TGTGCCAGCAGTGAATCGGGCCGCGCCTACGAGCAGTACTTC
v_call: TRBV6-1
j_call: TRBJ2-7
clone_size: -
d_call: -

cdr3_aa: CAWSRRQQGFHGYTF
cdr3_nt: TGTGCCTGGAGTCGAAGACAACAGGGTTTCCATGGCTACACCTTC
v_call: TRBV30
j_call: TRBJ1-2
clone_size: -
d_call: -

cdr3_aa: CASSLGLGSTDTQYF
cdr3_nt: TGTGCCAGCAGCTTAGGTCTGGGGAGCACAGATACGCAGTATTTT
v_call: TRBV11-1
j_call: TRBJ2-3
clone_size: -
d_call: -

cdr3_aa: CASSWRMNTEAFF
cdr3_nt: TGTGCCAGCAGTTGGCGAATGAACACTGAAGCTTTCTTT
v_call: TRBV28
j_call: TRBJ1-1
clone_size: -
d_call: -

cdr3_aa: CASSYSGGDQPQHF
cdr3_nt: TGTGCCAGCAGTTACTCAGGTGGCGATCAGCCCCAGCATTTT
v_call: TRBV6-5
j_call: TRBJ1-5
clone_size: -
d_call: -

cdr3_aa: CAISEGRQETQYF
cdr3_nt: TGTGCCATCAGTGAGGGGCGGCAAGAGACCCAGTACTTC
v_call: TRBV10-3
j_call: TRBJ2-5
clone_size: -
d_call: -

cdr3_aa: CASSPRSSYEQYF
cdr3_nt: TGTGCCAGCTCACCTAGAAGCTCCTACGAGCAGTACTTC
v_call: TRBV18
j_call: TRBJ2-7
clone_size: -
d_call: -

cdr3_aa: CAWRTGVNTEAFF
cdr3_nt: TGTGCCTGGAGGACAGGGGTGAACACTGAAGCTTTCTTT
v_call: TRBV30
j_call: TRBJ1-1
clone_size: -
d_call: TRBD1

cdr3_aa: CASSWTGGWGTDTQYF
cdr3_nt: TGTGCCAGCAGCTGGACGGGAGGGTGGGGCACAGATACGCAGTATTTT
v_call: TRBV5-8
j_call: TRBJ2-3
clone_size: -
d_call: TRBD2

cdr3_aa: CASSRRGNTIYF
cdr3_nt: TGTGCCAGCAGTAGAAGGGGAAACACCATATATTTT
v_call: TRBV6-1
j_call: TRBJ1-3
clone_size: -
d_call: -

cdr3_aa: CASSLAGRGGTLDEQYF
cdr3_nt: TGCGCCAGCAGCTTGGCCGGACGTGGGGGGACACTCGACGAGCAGTACTTC
v_call: TRBV5-1
j_call: TRBJ2-7
clone_size: -
d_call: -

cdr3_aa: CASSITGVYGYTF
cdr3_nt: TGTGCCAGCAGCATCACAGGGGTCTATGGCTACACCTTC
v_call: TRBV9
j_call: TRBJ1-2
clone_size: once
d_call: TRBD1

cdr3_aa: CASNEGQHFYTEAFF
cdr3_nt: TGTGCCAGTAATGAGGGACAGCATTTTTACACTGAAGCTTTCTTT
v_call: TRBV19
j_call: TRBJ1-1
clone_size: -
d_call: TRBD1

cdr3_aa: CAWSVRREAFF
cdr3_nt: TGTGCCTGGAGTGTCCGTCGAGAAGCTTTCTTT
v_call: TRBV30
j_call: TRBJ1-1
clone_size: -
d_call: -

cdr3_aa: CASSISSNRRDEQYF
cdr3_nt: TGTGCCAGCAGCATCAGCTCGAATCGGCGGGACGAGCAGTACTTC
v_call: TRBV9
j_call: TRBJ2-7
clone_size: -
d_call: -

cdr3_aa: CASSFGWGGLSTDTQYF
cdr3_nt: TGTGCCAGCAGCTTTGGTTGGGGGGGACTCTCGACAGATACGCAGTATTTT
v_call: TRBV11-3
j_call: TRBJ2-3
clone_size: -
d_call: TRBD2

cdr3_aa: CASGKDTGELFF
cdr3_nt: TGTGCCAGCGGGAAGGACACCGGGGAGCTGTTTTTT
v_call: TRBV6-1
j_call: TRBJ2-2
clone_size: -
d_call: -

cdr3_aa: CASSYQQTGYEQYF
cdr3_nt: TGTGCCAGCAGTTACCAACAGACAGGCTACGAGCAGTACTTC
v_call: TRBV6-6
j_call: TRBJ2-7
clone_size: -
d_call: -

cdr3_aa: CASSSREFDTEAFF
cdr3_nt: TGCGCCAGCAGCTCCAGGGAGTTCGACACTGAAGCTTTCTTT
v_call: TRBV5-1
j_call: TRBJ1-1
clone_size: few
d_call: -

cdr3_aa: CASSLGPVLQETQYF
cdr3_nt: TGTGCCAGCAGTTTGGGTCCGGTCCTCCAAGAGACCCAGTACTTC
v_call: TRBV27
j_call: TRBJ2-5
clone_size: -
d_call: -

cdr3_aa: CASSFTLDPPNEETQYF
cdr3_nt: TGTGCCAGCAGTTTCACTTTAGACCCTCCCAACGAAGAGACCCAGTACTTC
v_call: TRBV28
j_call: TRBJ2-5
clone_size: -
d_call: -

cdr3_aa: CASSVTRTTDTQYF
cdr3_nt: TGTGCCAGCAGCGTTACCCGTACCACAGATACGCAGTATTTT
v_call: TRBV9
j_call: TRBJ2-3
clone_size: -
d_call: -